The sequence of this TCR beta chain was determined in a study of T-cell reconstitution after alpha-beta-depleted transplantation in children. During its preparation, the TCRbeta library received unique molecular identifiers. MiXCR, applied by TCRdb to the PCR reads, yields one record per CDR3 protein. The sample includes about 360,000 distinct CDR3 sequences, 10% to 15% of them seen just once. This receptor was identified in a human donor who donated a stem cell graft to a child with Fanconi anemia. This specimen consisted of PBMCs, obtained from the stem cell graft.

The CDR3 nucleotides are TGTGCCAGCAGCGTAGCTCAGGGGGGAGCCCTTAACACTGAAGCTTTCTTT. Translating it yields CASSVAQGGALNTEAFF. The genes are TRBV9 and TRBJ1-1; 7 positions agree with TRBD1. Germline V gene sequence: CDR1 SGDLS, CDR2 YYNGEE. There are 17 residues in the CDR3. With V trimmed by 0 bases and J by 2 bases, 10 bases remained unmatched.